One T cell receptor (beta chain) is described in this entry. Its antigen has not been determined. No quality values exist for individual bases; no much larger clone is one base distant. Collaborating institutions collected whole blood in K2EDTA tubes following their own protocols. For TCRbeta analysis, collaborator samples were shipped as frozen whole blood, as isolated PBMCs, or as DNA extracted from either sample type. TCRbeta CDR3 regions were amplified from genomic DNA using the immunoSEQ Assay, a bias-controlled multiplex PCR. The authors' analysis ran thus. The number of nucleated cells in each sample was estimated by amplification of reference gene primers within the assay. To quantify the absolute abundance of each unique TCRbeta CDR3 rearrangement, sequence reads were collapsed and filtered. For each sample, productive Simpson clonality was calculated as the square root of Simpson's diversity index across productive rearrangements. As stored in TCRdb, this immuneACCESS dataset retains in-frame rearrangements with V and J assigned. A fraction of the clones does not appear; measured against another copy, unresolved V genes explain less than half of the discrepancy, and the remainder lacks a known reason. V, J and clone size reflect that table, while D and trimming were determined from the DNA. Counted in this sample were about 45,000 clones; approximately 80% of them appeared once. The biggest ten clones account for around 20% of the sample.

Trimming removed 1 base from V and 6 bases from J; the gene matches leave 7 bases unexplained. CDR1 and CDR2, per the germline V gene, are SGHTA and FQGNSA. Spanning cysteine to phenylalanine, the CDR3 consists of 15 amino acids. Left in the record is the CDR3 DNA by itself, 45 bases read in frame from the first base. The data belong to a study of blood T cell repertoires in COVID-19 (dated by TCRdb to 2020 to 2022). In the study overall: Samples from collaborators originated in the United States, Italy and Spain and spanned both the acute and convalescent phases of COVID-19. The prospective study material was composed of cDNA or gDNA derived from T cells, B-cell-depleted T cells, or PBMCs. The dataset comprised deeply sampled blood TCRbeta repertoires from subjects exposed to, actively infected with, or recovered from COVID-19. The repertoires were made available in a free public database intended to serve as a resource for research on the immune response to SARS-CoV-2. Samples were obtained from the ongoing ImmuneRACE study (first 160 participants) and from roughly 1,300 subjects provided by 6 global collaborators. The sample metadata nearly always contained a de-identified subject ID, COVID-19 status, age in years and sex. HLA class I and class II types, where available, came from metadata supplied by the sample provider rather than from assay-based typing. Study-wide findings and limitations: The quantity of clinical and demographic metadata differed by source and by participant and was supplied without curation.

The TCR was taken from a man between 65 and 79 years old with acute or convalescent COVID-19. The specimen was peripheral blood. The V and J genes are TRBV7-2 and TRBJ1-1; 8 junctional bases match TRBD1. The DNA sequence is as follows: TGTGCCAGCAGCTTAGTGGCAGGGGGCGGGCCTGAAGCTTTCTTT. Its protein product is CASSLVAGGGPEAFF.